This TCR beta chain is drawn from a study of blood T cell repertoires in COVID-19. CDR1 is SGDLS and CDR2 is YYNGEE in the germline V gene. This CDR3 contains 14 residues. Trimming cost V 9 bases and J 0 bases, with 12 bases left between them. This clone was found once. Clinical histories supplied by participants themselves formed the basis of cohort assignment. Repertoires were generated with immunoSEQ multiplex PCR, while TCRdb's copy carries only in-frame clones and drops some. The sample lists fewer than 350,000 clones; approximately 90% were seen once. The chain employs TRBV9 and TRBJ2-2; D is possibly TRBD1 (5 bases). Sequences were obtained from PBMCs or T cells enriched from blood (not recorded which). The source is a woman aged 55-70 years in a cohort exposed to, infected with or recovered from COVID-19 (not recorded which). The chain's CDR3 is CATRRTPNTGELFF. Written as DNA, the CDR3 is TGTGCCACCCGGCGGACACCGAACACCGGGGAGCTGTTTTTT.